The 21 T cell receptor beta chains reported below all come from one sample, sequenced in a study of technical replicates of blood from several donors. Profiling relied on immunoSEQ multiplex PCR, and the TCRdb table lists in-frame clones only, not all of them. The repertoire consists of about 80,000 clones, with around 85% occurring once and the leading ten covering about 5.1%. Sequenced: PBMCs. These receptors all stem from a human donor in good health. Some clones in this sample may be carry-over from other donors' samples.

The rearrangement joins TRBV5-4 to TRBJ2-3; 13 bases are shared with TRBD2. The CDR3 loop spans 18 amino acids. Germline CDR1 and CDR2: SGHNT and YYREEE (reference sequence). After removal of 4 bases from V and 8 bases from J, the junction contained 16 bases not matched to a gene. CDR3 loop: CASSDRTSGGGGEGTQYF. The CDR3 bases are TGTGCCAGCAGCGATAGGACTAGCGGGGGCGGAGGGGAAGGTACGCAGTATTTT.

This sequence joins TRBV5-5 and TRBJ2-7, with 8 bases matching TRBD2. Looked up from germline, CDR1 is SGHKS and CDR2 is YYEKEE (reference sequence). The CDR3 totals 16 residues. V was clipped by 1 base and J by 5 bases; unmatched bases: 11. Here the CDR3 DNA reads TGTGCCAGCAGCTTGATGGATTTCGGGAGGGCCCACGAGCAGTACTTC. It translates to CASSLMDFGRAHEQYF.

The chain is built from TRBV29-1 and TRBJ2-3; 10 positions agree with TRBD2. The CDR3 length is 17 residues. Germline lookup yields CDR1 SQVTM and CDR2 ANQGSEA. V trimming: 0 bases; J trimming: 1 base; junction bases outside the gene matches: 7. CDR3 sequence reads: CSVEDRLAGVGTDTQYF. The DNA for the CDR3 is TGCAGCGTTGAAGATCGGCTAGCGGGAGTCGGCACAGATACGCAGTATTTT.

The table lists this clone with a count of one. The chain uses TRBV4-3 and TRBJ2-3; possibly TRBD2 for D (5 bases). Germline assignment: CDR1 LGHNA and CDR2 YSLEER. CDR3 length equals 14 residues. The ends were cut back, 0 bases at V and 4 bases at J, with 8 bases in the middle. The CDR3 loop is CASSQDRGPDTQYF. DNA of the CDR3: TGCGCCAGCAGCCAAGATCGGGGTCCAGATACGCAGTATTTT.

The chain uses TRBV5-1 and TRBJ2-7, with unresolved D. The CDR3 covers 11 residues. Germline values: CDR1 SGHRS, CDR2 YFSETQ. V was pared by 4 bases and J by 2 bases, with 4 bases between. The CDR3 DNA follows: TGCGCCAGCAGCGGAGCCTACGAGCAGTACTTC. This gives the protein CASSGAYEQYF.

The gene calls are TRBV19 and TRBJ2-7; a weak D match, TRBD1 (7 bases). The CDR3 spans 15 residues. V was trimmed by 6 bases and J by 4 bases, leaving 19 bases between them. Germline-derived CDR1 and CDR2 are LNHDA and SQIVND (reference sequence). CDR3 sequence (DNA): TGTGCCAGTAGGATTATGGAGGGGGCTAAGTACGAGCAGTACTTC. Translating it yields CASRIMEGAKYEQYF.

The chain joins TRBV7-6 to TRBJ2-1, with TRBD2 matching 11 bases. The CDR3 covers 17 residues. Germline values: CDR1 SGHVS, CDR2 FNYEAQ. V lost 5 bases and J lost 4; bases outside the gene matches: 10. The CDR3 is CASSARPLAGGYNEQFF. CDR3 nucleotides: TGTGCCAGCAGCGCGAGACCTCTAGCGGGGGGTTACAATGAGCAGTTCTTC.

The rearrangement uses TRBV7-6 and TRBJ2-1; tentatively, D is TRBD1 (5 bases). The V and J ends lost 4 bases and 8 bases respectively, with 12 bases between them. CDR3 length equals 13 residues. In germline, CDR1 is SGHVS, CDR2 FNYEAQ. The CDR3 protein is CASSSWGTDEQFF. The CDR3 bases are TGTGCCAGCAGCTCATGGGGCACAGATGAGCAGTTCTTC.

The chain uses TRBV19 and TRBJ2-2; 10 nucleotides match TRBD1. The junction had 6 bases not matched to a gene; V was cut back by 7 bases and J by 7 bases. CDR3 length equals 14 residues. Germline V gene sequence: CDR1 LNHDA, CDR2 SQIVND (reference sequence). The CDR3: CASTGQGVLGELFF. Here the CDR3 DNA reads TGTGCCAGTACCGGACAGGGGGTTCTCGGGGAGCTGTTTTTT.

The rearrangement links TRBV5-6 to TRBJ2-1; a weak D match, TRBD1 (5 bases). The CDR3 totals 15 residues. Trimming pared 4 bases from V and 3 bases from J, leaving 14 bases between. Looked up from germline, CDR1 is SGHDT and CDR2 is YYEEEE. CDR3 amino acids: CASSTRVLLYNEQFF. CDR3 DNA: TGTGCCAGCAGCACCAGGGTACTACTCTACAATGAGCAGTTCTTC.

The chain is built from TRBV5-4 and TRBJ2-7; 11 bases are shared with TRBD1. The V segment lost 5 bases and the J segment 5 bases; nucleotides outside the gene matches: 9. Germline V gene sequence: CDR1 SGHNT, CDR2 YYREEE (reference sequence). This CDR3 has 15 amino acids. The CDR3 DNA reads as TGTGCCAGCAGGAGTGGACAGGGGGCGCGAGACGAGCAGTACTTC. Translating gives CASRSGQGARDEQYF.

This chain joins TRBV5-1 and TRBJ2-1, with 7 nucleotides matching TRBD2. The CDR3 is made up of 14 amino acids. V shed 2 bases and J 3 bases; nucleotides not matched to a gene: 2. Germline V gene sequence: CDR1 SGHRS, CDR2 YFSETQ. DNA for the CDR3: TGCGCCAGCAGCTTCGGGGAGGGCTACAATGAGCAGTTCTTC. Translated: CASSFGEGYNEQFF. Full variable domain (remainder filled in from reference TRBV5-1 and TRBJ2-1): KAGVTQTPRYLIKTRGQQVTLSCSPISGHRSVSWYQQTPGQGLQFLFEYFSETQRNKGNFPGRFSGRQFSNSRSEMNVSTLELGDSALYLCASSFGEGYNEQFFGPGTRLTVL.

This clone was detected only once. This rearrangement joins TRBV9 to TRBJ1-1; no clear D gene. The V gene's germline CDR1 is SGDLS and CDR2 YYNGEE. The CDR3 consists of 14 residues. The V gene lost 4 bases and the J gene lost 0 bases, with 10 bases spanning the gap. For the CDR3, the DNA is TGTGCCAGCAGCCCATCCAGAATGAACACTGAAGCTTTCTTT. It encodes CASSPSRMNTEAFF.

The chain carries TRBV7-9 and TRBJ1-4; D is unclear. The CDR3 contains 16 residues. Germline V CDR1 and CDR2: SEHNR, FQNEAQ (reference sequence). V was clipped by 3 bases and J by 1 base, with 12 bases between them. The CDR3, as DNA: TGTGCCAGCAGCTTCCCCCTCGGAGAAACTAATGAAAAACTGTTTTTT. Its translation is CASSFPLGETNEKLFF.

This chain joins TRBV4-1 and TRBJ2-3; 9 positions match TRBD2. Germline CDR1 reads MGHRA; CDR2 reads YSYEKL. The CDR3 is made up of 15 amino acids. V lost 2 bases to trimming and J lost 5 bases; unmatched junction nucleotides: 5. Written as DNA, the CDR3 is TGCGCCAGCAGCCAATTTAGCGGGAGTGTAGATACGCAGTATTTT. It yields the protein CASSQFSGSVDTQYF.

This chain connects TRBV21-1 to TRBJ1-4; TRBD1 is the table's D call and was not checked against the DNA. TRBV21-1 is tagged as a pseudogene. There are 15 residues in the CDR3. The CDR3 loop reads CASSQKAQGDEKLFF. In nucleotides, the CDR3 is TGTGCCAGCAGTCAAAAGGCGCAGGGTGACGAAAAACTGTTTTTT.

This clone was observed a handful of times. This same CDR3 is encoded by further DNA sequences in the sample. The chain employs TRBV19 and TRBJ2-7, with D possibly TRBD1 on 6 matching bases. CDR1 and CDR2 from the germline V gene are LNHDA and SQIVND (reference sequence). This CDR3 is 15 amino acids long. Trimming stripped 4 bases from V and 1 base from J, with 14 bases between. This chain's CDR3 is CASSKGRTASYEQYF. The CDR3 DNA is TGTGCCAGTAGTAAGGGCCGGACAGCTTCCTACGAGCAGTACTTC.

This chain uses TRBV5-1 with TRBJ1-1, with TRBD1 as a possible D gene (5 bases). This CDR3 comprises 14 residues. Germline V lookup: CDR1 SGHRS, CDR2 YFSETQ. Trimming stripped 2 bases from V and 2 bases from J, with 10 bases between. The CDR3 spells CASSLQAFNTEAFF. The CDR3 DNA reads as TGCGCCAGCAGCTTACAGGCCTTCAACACTGAAGCTTTCTTT. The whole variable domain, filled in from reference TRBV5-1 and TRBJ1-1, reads KAGVTQTPRYLIKTRGQQVTLSCSPISGHRSVSWYQQTPGQGLQFLFEYFSETQRNKGNFPGRFSGRQFSNSRSEMNVSTLELGDSALYLCASSLQAFNTEAFFGQGTRLTVV.

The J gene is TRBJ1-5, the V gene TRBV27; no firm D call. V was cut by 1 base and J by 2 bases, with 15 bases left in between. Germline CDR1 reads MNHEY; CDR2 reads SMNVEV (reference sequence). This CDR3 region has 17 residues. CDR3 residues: CASSLYGAGFGNQPQHF. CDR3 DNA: TGTGCCAGCAGTTTATATGGCGCGGGGTTCGGCAATCAGCCCCAGCATTTT.

CDR3 region: CASSESGAAQPQHF. DNA for the CDR3: TGTGCCAGCAGTGAAAGTGGGGCGGCTCAGCCCCAGCATTTT. V usage is TRBV2 and J usage is TRBJ1-5, with D maybe TRBD1 (5 bases). The germline V and J ends were trimmed by 2 bases and 6 bases, with 11 bases remaining between them. The germline gives CDR1 SNHLY, CDR2 FYNNEI. CDR3 length equals 14 residues.

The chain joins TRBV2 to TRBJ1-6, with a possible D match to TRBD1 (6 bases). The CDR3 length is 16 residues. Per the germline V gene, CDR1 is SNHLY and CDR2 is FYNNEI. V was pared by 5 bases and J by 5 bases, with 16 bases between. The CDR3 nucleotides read TGTGCCAGCAGTCGACAAGCACAGGGAAATAATTCACCCCTCCACTTT. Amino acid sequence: CASSRQAQGNNSPLHF.